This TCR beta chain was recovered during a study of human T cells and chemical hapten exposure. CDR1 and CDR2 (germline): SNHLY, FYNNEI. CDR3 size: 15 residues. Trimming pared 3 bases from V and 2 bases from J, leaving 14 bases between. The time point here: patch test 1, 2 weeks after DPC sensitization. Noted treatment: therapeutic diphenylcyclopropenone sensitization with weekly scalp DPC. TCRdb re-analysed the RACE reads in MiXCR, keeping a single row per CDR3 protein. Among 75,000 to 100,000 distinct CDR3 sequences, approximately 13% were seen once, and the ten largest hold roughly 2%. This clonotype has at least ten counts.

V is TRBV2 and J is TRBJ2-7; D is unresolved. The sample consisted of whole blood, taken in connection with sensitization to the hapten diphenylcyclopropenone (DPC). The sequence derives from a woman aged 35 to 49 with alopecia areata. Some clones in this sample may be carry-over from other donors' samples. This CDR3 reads CASSDDRIKAYEQYF. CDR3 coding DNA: TGTGCCAGCAGTGATGACCGGATAAAAGCCTACGAGCAGTACTTC. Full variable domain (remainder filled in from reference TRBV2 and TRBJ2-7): EPEVTQTPSHQVTQMGQEVILRCVPISNHLYFYWYRQILGQKVEFLVSFYNNEISEKSEIFDDQFSVERPDGSNFTLKIRSTKLEDSAMYFCASSDDRIKAYEQYFGPGTRLTVT.